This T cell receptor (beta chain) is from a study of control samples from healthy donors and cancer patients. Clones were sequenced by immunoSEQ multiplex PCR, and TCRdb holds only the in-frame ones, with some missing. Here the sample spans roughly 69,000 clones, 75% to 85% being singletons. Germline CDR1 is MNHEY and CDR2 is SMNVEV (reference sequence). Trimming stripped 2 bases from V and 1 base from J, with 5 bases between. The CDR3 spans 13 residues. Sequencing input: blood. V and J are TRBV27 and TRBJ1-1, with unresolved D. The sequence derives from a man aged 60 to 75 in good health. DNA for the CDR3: TGTGCCAGCAGTTTACTTGGGAACACTGAAGCTTTCTTT. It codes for CASSLLGNTEAFF.